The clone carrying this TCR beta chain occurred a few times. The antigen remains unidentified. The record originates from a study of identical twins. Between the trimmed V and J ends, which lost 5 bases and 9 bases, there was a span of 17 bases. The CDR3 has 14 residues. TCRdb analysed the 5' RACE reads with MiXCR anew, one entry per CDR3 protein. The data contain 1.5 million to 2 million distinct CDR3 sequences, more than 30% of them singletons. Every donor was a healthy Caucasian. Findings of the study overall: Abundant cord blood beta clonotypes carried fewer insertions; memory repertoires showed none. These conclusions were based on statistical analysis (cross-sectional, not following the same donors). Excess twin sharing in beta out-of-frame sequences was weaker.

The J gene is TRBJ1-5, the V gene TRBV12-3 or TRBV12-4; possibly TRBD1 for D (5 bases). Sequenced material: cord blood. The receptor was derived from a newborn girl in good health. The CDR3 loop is CASSVRDGGRPQHF. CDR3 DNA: TGTGCCAGCAGTGTCCGGGACGGAGGACGGCCCCAGCATTTT.